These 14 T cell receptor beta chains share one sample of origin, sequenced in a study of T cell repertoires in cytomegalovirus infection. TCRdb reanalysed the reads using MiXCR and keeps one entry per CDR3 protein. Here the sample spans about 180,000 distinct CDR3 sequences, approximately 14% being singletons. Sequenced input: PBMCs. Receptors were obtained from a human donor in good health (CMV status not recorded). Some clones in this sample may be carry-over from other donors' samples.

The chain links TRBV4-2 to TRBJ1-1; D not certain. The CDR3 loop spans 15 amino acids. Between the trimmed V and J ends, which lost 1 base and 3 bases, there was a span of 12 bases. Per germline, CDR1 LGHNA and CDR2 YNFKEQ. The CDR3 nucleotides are TGTGCCAGCAGCCAAGGGGCGGGTGTCGACACTGAAGCTTTCTTT. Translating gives CASSQGAGVDTEAFF.

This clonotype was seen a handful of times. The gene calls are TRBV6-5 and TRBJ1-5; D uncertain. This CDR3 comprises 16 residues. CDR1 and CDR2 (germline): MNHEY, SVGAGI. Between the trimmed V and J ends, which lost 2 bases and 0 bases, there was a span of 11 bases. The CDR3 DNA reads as TGTGCCAGCAGTTACGGGCCCCCCTATAGCAATCAGCCCCAGCATTTT. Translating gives CASSYGPPYSNQPQHF.

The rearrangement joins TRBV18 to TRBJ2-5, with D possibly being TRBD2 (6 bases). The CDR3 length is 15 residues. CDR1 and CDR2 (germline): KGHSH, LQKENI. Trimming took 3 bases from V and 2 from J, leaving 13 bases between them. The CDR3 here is CASSPVYAGQETQYF. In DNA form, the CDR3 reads TGTGCCAGCTCACCCGTGTACGCGGGGCAAGAGACCCAGTACTTC. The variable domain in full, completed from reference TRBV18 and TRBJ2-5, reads NAGVMQNPRHLVRRRGQEARLRCSPMKGHSHVYWYRQLPEEGLKFMVYLQKENIIDESGMPKERFSAEFPKEGPSILRIQQVVRGDSAAYFCASSPVYAGQETQYFGPGTRLLVL.

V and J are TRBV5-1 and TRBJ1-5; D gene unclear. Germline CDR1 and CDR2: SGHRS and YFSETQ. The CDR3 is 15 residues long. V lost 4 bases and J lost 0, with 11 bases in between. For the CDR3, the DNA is TGCGCCAGCAGCCTCGGGATCTATAGCAATCAGCCCCAGCATTTT. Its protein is CASSLGIYSNQPQHF.

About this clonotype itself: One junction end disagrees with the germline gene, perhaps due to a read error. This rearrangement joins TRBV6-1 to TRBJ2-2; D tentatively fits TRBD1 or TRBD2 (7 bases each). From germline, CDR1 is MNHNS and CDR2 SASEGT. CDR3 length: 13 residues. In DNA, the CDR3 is TGTGCCAGCCGACAGGGTCCCGCCGGGGGGCTGGTTTTT. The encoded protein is CASRQGPAGGLVF.

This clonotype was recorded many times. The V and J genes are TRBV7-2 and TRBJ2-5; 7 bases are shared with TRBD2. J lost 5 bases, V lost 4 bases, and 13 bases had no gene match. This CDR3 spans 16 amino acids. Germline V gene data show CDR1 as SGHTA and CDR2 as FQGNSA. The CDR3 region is CASSSTMDLRGETQYF. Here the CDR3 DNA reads TGTGCCAGCAGCTCCACAATGGACTTGCGGGGGGAGACCCAGTACTTC.

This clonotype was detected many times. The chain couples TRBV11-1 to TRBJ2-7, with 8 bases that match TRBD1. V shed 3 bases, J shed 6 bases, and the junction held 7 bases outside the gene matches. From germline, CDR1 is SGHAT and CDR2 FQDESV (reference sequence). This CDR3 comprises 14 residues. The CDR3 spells CASSFPGQASEQYF. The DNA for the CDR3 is TGTGCCAGCAGCTTCCCGGGACAGGCTTCCGAGCAGTACTTC.

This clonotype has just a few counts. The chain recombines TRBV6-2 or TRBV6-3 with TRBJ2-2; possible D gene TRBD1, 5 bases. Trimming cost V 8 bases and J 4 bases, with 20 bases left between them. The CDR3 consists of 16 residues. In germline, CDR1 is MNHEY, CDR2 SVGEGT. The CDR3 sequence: CASLTRRVPPTGELFF. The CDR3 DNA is TGTGCCAGCTTGACCCGCAGGGTCCCACCCACCGGGGAGCTGTTTTTT.

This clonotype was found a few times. CDR3 amino acids: CASRQESETQYF. CDR3 DNA sequence: TGTGCCAGCAGGCAGGAATCAGAGACCCAGTACTTC. The chain employs TRBV12-3 or TRBV12-4 and TRBJ2-5; D unclear. Trimming removed 6 bases at V and 4 bases at J, with 9 bases between. The CDR3 contains 12 residues.

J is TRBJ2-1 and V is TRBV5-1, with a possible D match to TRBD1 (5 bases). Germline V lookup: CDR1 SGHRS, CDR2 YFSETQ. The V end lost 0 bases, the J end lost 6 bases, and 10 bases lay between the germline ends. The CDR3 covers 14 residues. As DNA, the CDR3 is TGCGCCAGCAGCTTGGGGGGCACGCCCAATGAGCAGTTCTTC. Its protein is CASSLGGTPNEQFF.

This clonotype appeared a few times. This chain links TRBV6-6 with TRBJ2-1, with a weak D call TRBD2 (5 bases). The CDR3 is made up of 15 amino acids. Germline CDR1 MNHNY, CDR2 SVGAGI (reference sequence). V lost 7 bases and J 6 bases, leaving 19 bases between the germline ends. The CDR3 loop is CASIPPGNIPNEQFF. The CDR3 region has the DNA TGTGCCAGCATCCCTCCCGGGAACATACCCAATGAGCAGTTCTTC.

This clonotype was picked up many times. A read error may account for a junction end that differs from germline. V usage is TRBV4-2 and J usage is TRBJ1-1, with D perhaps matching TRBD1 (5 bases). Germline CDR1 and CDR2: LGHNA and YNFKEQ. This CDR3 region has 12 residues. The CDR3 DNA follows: TGTGCCAGCACCCAAAGGAGGGGAGAAGCTTTCTTT. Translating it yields CASTQRRGEAFF.

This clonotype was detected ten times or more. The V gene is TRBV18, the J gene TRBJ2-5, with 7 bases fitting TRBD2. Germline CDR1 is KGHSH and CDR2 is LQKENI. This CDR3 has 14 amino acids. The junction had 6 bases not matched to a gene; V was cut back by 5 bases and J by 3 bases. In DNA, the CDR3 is TGTGCCAGCTCATCCGGCGGGACTAAAGAGACCCAGTACTTC. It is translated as CASSSGGTKETQYF.

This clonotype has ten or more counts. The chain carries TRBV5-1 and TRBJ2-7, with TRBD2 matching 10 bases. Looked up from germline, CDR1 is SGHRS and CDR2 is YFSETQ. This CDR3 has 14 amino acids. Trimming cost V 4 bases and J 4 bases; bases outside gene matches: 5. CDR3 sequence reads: CASSPGLAKYEQYF. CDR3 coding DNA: TGCGCCAGCAGCCCGGGACTAGCGAAATACGAGCAGTACTTC.